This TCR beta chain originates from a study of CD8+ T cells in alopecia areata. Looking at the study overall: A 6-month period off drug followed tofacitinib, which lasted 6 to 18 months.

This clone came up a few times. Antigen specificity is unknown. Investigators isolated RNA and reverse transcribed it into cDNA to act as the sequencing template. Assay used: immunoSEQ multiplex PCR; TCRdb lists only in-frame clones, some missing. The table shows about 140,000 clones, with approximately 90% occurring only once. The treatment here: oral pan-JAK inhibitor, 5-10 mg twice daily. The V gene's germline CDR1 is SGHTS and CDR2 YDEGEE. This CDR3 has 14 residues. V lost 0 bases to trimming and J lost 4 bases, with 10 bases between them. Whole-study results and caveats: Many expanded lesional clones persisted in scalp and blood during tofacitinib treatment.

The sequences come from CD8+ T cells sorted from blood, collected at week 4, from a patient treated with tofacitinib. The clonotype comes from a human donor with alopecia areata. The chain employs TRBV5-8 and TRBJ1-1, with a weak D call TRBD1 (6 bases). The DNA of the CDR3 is TGTGCCAGCAGCTTGGGAAGGGGGAGCACTGAAGCTTTCTTT. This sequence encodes CASSLGRGSTEAFF.